This TCR beta chain emerged from a study of blood T cell repertoires in COVID-19. About the research overall: Researchers got acute and convalescent COVID-19 samples from the United States, Italy and Spain. PBMCs, B-cell-depleted T cells, or T cells were the source of the cDNA or gDNA that made up the material.

The protocol was immunoSEQ multiplex PCR, while the TCRdb copy is restricted to in-frame clones and leaves out a portion. The sample holds about 100,000 clones, around four fifths seen once. V gave up 2 bases and J gave up 4 bases, with 11 bases separating them. The germline V gene has CDR1 GTSNPN and CDR2 SVGIG (reference sequence). This CDR3 region has 13 residues. Input material: peripheral blood. The rearrangement joins TRBV30 to TRBJ1-1; D ambiguous. The receptor was derived from a woman aged 65 to 85 with acute or convalescent COVID-19. This chain's CDR3 is CAWSLQHSTEAFF. CDR3 bases: TGTGCCTGGAGTCTACAGCATTCCACTGAAGCTTTCTTT. The full variable domain, with the rest looked up from reference TRBV30 and TRBJ1-1, is SQTIHQWPATLVQPVGSPLSLECTVEGTSNPNLYWYRQAAGRGLQLLFYSVGIGQISSEVPQNLSASRPQDRQFILSSKKLLLSDSGFYLCAWSLQHSTEAFFGQGTRLTVV.